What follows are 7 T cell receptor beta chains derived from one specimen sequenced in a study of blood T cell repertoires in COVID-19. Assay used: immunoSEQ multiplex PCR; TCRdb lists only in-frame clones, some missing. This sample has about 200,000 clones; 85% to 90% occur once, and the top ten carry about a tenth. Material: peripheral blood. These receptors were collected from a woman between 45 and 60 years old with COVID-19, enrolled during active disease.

CDR3 protein: CASSFRQGHEQYF. In DNA, the CDR3 is TGTGCCAGCAGCTTTCGGCAGGGCCACGAGCAGTACTTC. The V call is TRBV11-2, the J call TRBJ2-7, with a tentative D call TRBD1 (5 bases). CDR3 length: 13 amino acids. V lost 3 bases, J lost 5 bases, and 11 bases lay in between. CDR1 is SGHAT and CDR2 is FQNNGV in the germline V gene.

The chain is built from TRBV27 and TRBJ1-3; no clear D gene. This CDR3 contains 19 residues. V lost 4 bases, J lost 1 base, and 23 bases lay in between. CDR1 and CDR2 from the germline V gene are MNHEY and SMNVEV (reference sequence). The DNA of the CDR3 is TGTGCCAGCAGTTCTTCACGAGCGGGATCAGCCTTTTCTGGAAACACCATATATTTT. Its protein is CASSSSRAGSAFSGNTIYF.

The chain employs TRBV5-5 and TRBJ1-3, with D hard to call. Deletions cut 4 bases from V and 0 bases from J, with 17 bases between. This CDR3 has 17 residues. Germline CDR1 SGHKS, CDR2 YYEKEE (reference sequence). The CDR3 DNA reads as TGTGCCAGCAGCCCATCGGGTACCCGTCCCTCTGGAAACACCATATATTTT. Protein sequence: CASSPSGTRPSGNTIYF. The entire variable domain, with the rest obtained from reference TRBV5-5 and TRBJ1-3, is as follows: DAGVTQSPTHLIKTRGQQVTLRCSPISGHKSVSWYQQVLGQGPQFIFQYYEKEERGRGNFPDRFSARQFPNYSSELNVNALLLGDSALYLCASSPSGTRPSGNTIYFGEGSWLTVV.

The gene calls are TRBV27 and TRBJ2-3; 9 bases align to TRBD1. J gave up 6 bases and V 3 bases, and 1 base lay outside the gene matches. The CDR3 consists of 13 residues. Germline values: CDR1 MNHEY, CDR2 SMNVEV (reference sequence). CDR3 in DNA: TGTGCCAGCAGTTTGGACAGGGGTGATACGCAGTATTTT. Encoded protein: CASSLDRGDTQYF.

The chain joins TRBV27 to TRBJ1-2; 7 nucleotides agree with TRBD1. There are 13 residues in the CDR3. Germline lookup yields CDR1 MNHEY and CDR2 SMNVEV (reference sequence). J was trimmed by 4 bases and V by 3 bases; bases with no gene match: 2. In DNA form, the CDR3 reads TGTGCCAGCAGTTTTCAGGGGGGCTATGGCTACACCTTC. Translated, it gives CASSFQGGYGYTF.

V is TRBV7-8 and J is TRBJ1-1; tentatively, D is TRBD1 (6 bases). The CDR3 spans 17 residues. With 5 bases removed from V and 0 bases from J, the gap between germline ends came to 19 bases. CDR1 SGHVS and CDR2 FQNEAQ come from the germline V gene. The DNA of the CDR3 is TGTGCCAGCAGCCCGTCAAGGGGAGGGGGTATGAACACTGAAGCTTTCTTT. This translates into CASSPSRGGGMNTEAFF. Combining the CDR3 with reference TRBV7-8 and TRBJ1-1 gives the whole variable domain GAGVSQSPRYKVAKRGQDVALRCDPISGHVSLFWYQQALGQGPEFLTYFQNEAQLDKSGLPSDRFFAERPEGSVSTLKIQRTQQEDSAVYLCASSPSRGGGMNTEAFFGQGTRLTVV.

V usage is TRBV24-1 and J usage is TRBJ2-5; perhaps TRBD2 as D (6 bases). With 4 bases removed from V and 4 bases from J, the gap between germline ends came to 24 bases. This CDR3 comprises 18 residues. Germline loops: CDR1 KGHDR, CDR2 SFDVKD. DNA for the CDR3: TGTGCCACCAGTGACCCACTAAAAAGTACAGACGGGGGAGAGACCCAGTACTTC. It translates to CATSDPLKSTDGGETQYF.